The following is a T cell receptor (beta chain) sequence with its context. These data originate in a study of sequential checkpoint blockade in melanoma. About the study: Patients were randomized 1:1 to nivolumab-then-ipilimumab or ipilimumab-then-nivolumab first-line. Maintenance nivolumab came after either treatment sequence.

Stated treatment: randomized to nivolumab then ipilimumab (arm A) or the reverse (arm B). None of the patients previously received DNA-damaging chemotherapy. PBMC sorting kept live CD3+CD8+ cells without CD19 or CD56. Clones were read by immunoSEQ multiplex PCR, and TCRdb kept only the in-frame ones, dropping some. Of more than 5,000 clones in the sample, around three quarters were seen once. The sample consisted of CD8+ T cells sorted from blood (inferred from file names), taken from a patient given nivolumab and ipilimumab in sequence. The TCR was taken from a human patient with melanoma. Some clones in this sample may be carry-over from other donors' samples.

CDR3 bases: TGTGCCAGCAGTACATTTCAGGGATTGGCCTACGAGCAGTACTTC. Translating it yields CASSTFQGLAYEQYF. This sequence joins TRBV27 and TRBJ2-7; a weak D match, TRBD1 (5 bases). The CDR3 sequence is 15 residues long. The germline V gene has CDR1 MNHEY and CDR2 SMNVEV (reference sequence). Trimming removed 5 bases at V and 2 bases at J, with 16 bases between.